This paragraph covers one T cell receptor beta chain sequence. This entry is derived from a study of blood T cell repertoires in COVID-19. The CDR3 runs 13 residues. V lost 3 bases and J lost 6, with 11 bases in between. Per the germline V gene, CDR1 is SGHAT and CDR2 is FQNNGV. Data came from immunoSEQ multiplex PCR; TCRdb stores just in-frame clones and leaves some out. Of some 52,000 clones listed, roughly 90% were seen once; the top ten hold approximately 15%. The receptor comes from a human donor with active COVID-19. The donor label of this sample is uncertain. The chain carries TRBV11-2 and TRBJ1-2; TRBD1 is a possible D gene (5 bases). The sample taken for sequencing was peripheral blood. In DNA, the CDR3 is TGTGCCAGCAGCTTGTGGGGGGGAGATGGCTACACCTTC. The encoded protein is CASSLWGGDGYTF.